The 28 T cell receptor beta chains listed next were all sequenced from one sample in a study of blood T cell repertoires in COVID-19. Method: immunoSEQ multiplex PCR; TCRdb's copy keeps in-frame clones and lacks some. The repertoire holds tens of thousands of clones, with approximately 81% as singletons. Source material: peripheral blood. The receptors were sampled from a man aged 80 or over with active or convalescent COVID-19.

The rearrangement joins TRBV27 to TRBJ2-7; 7 bases map to TRBD2. The germline V gene has CDR1 MNHEY and CDR2 SMNVEV (reference sequence). This CDR3 has 15 amino acids. With V trimmed by 5 bases and J by 1 base, 8 bases remained unmatched. The CDR3: CASSPRGSGSYEQYF. CDR3 sequence (DNA): TGTGCCAGCAGTCCACGGGGTAGCGGGTCCTACGAGCAGTACTTC.

The chain couples TRBV6-5 to TRBJ2-2, with TRBD1 identical over 8 bases. Germline values: CDR1 MNHEY, CDR2 SVGAGI. This CDR3 contains 15 residues. Unmatched junction bases numbered 7, after V lost 6 bases and J lost 4 bases. CDR3 DNA: TGTGCCAGCAGAGAGATGGACAGGGCCACCGGGGAGCTGTTTTTT. It encodes CASREMDRATGELFF.

This CDR3 reads CASSLAPDRGWETQYF. The CDR3 DNA follows: TGTGCCAGCAGCTTGGCCCCGGACAGGGGTTGGGAGACCCAGTACTTC. J is TRBJ2-5 and V is TRBV5-4; 9 nucleotides agree with TRBD1. Germline V lookup: CDR1 SGHNT, CDR2 YYREEE (reference sequence). The CDR3 is 16 residues long. J gave up 5 bases and V 0 bases, and 8 bases lay outside the gene matches.

The genes are TRBV5-1 and TRBJ1-6, with D uncertain. Germline CDR1 and CDR2: SGHRS and YFSETQ. This CDR3 region has 15 residues. Deletions cut 3 bases from V and 7 bases from J, with 14 bases between. Here the CDR3 DNA reads TGCGCCAGCAGCTCTCTGAACCAGAGGAATTCACCCCTCCACTTT. Residues: CASSSLNQRNSPLHF.

This clone was counted a single time. The rearrangement joins TRBV6-5 to TRBJ1-4; D is undetermined. CDR1 is MNHEY and CDR2 is SVGAGI in the germline V gene. The CDR3 has 14 amino acids. Deletions cut 2 bases from V and 5 bases from J, with 9 bases between. Here the CDR3 DNA reads TGTGCCAGCAGTTACCGGACGGGAAATGAAAAACTGTTTTTT. It translates to CASSYRTGNEKLFF.

This sequence joins TRBV19 and TRBJ2-2; 7 nucleotides align to TRBD2. The junction had 2 bases not matched to a gene; V was cut back by 3 bases and J by 7 bases. Germline-derived CDR1 and CDR2 are LNHDA and SQIVND (reference sequence). The CDR3 sequence is 13 residues long. CDR3 DNA sequence: TGTGCCAGTAGTATGCGGGGGATCGGGGAGCTGTTTTTT. Translating it yields CASSMRGIGELFF. Combining the CDR3 with reference TRBV19 and TRBJ2-2 gives the whole variable domain DGGITQSPKYLFRKEGQNVTLSCEQNLNHDAMYWYRQDPGQGLRLIYYSQIVNDFQKGDIAEGYSVSREKKESFPLTVTSAQKNPTAFYLCASSMRGIGELFFGEGSRLTVL.

The chain uses TRBV24-1 and TRBJ2-5, with 7 bases aligning to TRBD2. CDR3 size: 18 residues. V gave up 4 bases and J gave up 2 bases; unmatched junction bases: 15. Germline-derived CDR1 and CDR2 are KGHDR and SFDVKD. The CDR3 DNA sequence: TGTGCCACCAGTGACCGAAGCGGGGAGGGGCCGGGGCAAGAGACCCAGTACTTC. Translated, it gives CATSDRSGEGPGQETQYF.

The V call is TRBV18, the J call TRBJ2-7; 8 positions match TRBD1. This CDR3 region has 16 residues. V trimming: 3 bases; J trimming: 4 bases; junction bases outside the gene matches: 11. Germline-derived CDR1 and CDR2 are KGHSH and LQKENI. The CDR3 DNA is TGTGCCAGCTCACCCAGTCGGACAGGGAGCAGATACGAGCAGTACTTC. This sequence encodes CASSPSRTGSRYEQYF. Based on the CDR3 plus reference TRBV18 and TRBJ2-7, the full variable domain is NAGVMQNPRHLVRRRGQEARLRCSPMKGHSHVYWYRQLPEEGLKFMVYLQKENIIDESGMPKERFSAEFPKEGPSILRIQQVVRGDSAAYFCASSPSRTGSRYEQYFGPGTRLTVT.

The V gene is TRBV9, the J gene TRBJ1-2, with TRBD1 as a possible D gene (5 bases). Germline CDR1 is SGDLS and CDR2 is YYNGEE. This CDR3 is built from 14 residues. With 1 base removed from V and 6 bases from J, the gap between germline ends came to 13 bases. This CDR3 is CASSVSGGKDGYTF. As DNA, the CDR3 is TGTGCCAGCAGCGTATCGGGGGGTAAGGATGGCTACACCTTC.

CDR3 residues: CASSSPGLAGEQYF. The DNA of the CDR3 is TGCGCCAGCAGCTCCCCGGGACTAGCGGGGGAGCAGTACTTC. The chain recombines TRBV4-1 with TRBJ2-7; TRBD2 aligns across 13 bases. The J segment lost 7 bases and the V segment lost 5 bases, leaving 5 bases of the junction unmatched. Germline CDR1 MGHRA, CDR2 YSYEKL. The CDR3 is 14 residues long.

The chain carries TRBV28 and TRBJ1-1; 7 bases map to TRBD1. CDR1 and CDR2 (germline): MDHEN, SYDVKM. V lost 6 bases, J lost 1 base, and 5 bases stayed unmatched. This CDR3 spans 14 amino acids. The DNA for the CDR3 is TGTGCCAGCAGCGACTGGACAGGGAACACTGAAGCTTTCTTT. It yields the protein CASSDWTGNTEAFF. The full variable domain, its missing parts supplied by reference TRBV28 and TRBJ1-1, is DVKVTQSSRYLVKRTGEKVFLECVQDMDHENMFWYRQDPGLGLRLIYFSYDVKMKEKGDIPEGYSVSREKKERFSLILESASTNQTSMYLCASSDWTGNTEAFFGQGTRLTVV.

This chain connects TRBV4-1 to TRBJ2-1, with 9 bases that match TRBD2. With V trimmed by 3 bases and J by 5 bases, 11 bases remained unmatched. The CDR3 consists of 17 residues. Germline V gene data show CDR1 as MGHRA and CDR2 as YSYEKL. CDR3 coding DNA: TGCGCCAGCAGCCAGTCCCCCGCAGCGGGGGGTAACAATGAGCAGTTCTTC. Translating it yields CASSQSPAAGGNNEQFF.

The chain combines TRBV7-8 with TRBJ2-5, with a possible D match to TRBD1 (5 bases). CDR3 length: 15 residues. Trimming left V 5 bases short and J 5 bases short, with 18 bases between. From germline, CDR1 is SGHVS and CDR2 FQNEAQ. The CDR3 sequence: CASSLGRVPGETQYF. DNA for the CDR3: TGTGCCAGCAGCCTGGGGCGAGTCCCCGGGGAGACCCAGTACTTC.

The chain has TRBV6-1 and TRBJ1-5, with no clear D. Per the germline V gene, CDR1 is MNHNS and CDR2 is SASEGT. This CDR3 is built from 15 residues. V was pared by 2 bases and J by 0 bases, with 8 bases between. Written as DNA, the CDR3 is TGTGCCAGCAGTGAATTCAGTTATAGCAATCAGCCCCAGCATTTT. Encoded protein: CASSEFSYSNQPQHF.

The V and J genes are TRBV9 and TRBJ1-1; D possibly corresponds to TRBD1 (5 bases). Trimming took 0 bases from V and 5 from J, leaving 8 bases between them. Germline lookup yields CDR1 SGDLS and CDR2 YYNGEE. The CDR3 spans 13 residues. CDR3 protein: CASSVARGTEAFF. The CDR3, as DNA: TGTGCCAGCAGCGTAGCTCGGGGGACTGAAGCTTTCTTT.

The rearrangement joins TRBV18 to TRBJ2-5; the D gene is possibly TRBD1 (5 bases). V lost 2 bases and J lost 5, with 9 bases in between. CDR1 is KGHSH, CDR2 LQKENI, per germline. This CDR3 region has 13 residues. The CDR3 protein is CASSPSRVETQYF. The CDR3 nucleotides are TGTGCCAGCTCACCAAGCAGGGTTGAGACCCAGTACTTC.

The chain is built from TRBV2 and TRBJ2-7; D gene uncertain. This CDR3 is built from 12 residues. V was trimmed by 1 base and J by 3 bases, leaving 4 bases between them. Looked up from germline, CDR1 is SNHLY and CDR2 is FYNNEI. DNA for the CDR3: TGTGCCAGCAGTGAAGGAGGCTACGAGCAGTACTTC. The encoded protein is CASSEGGYEQYF.

The rearrangement joins TRBV19 to TRBJ2-6; the D gene is possibly TRBD2 (5 bases). Germline V lookup: CDR1 LNHDA, CDR2 SQIVND (reference sequence). Trimming took off 7 bases at V and 4 bases at J, with 8 bases between the two ends. This CDR3 has 13 residues. CDR3 nucleotides: TGTGCCAGTAAAGTAGCGGGGGCCAACGTCCTGACTTTC. Translating it yields CASKVAGANVLTF.

This clone was counted a single time. This chain connects TRBV19 to TRBJ1-1; no reliable D call. The CDR3 is made up of 13 amino acids. From germline, CDR1 is LNHDA and CDR2 SQIVND (reference sequence). V was cut by 2 bases and J by 6 bases, with 10 bases left in between. CDR3 DNA sequence: TGTGCCAGTAGTATAAGAGGGTATGCTGAAGCTTTCTTT. This encodes CASSIRGYAEAFF.

V usage is TRBV6-2 or TRBV6-3 and J usage is TRBJ1-5; TRBD1 might be the D (5 bases). The CDR3 totals 13 residues. The V gene's germline CDR1 is MNHEY and CDR2 SVGEGT. V gave up 5 bases and J gave up 6 bases, with 11 bases separating them. CDR3: CASSGLRGQPQHF. The CDR3 DNA reads TGTGCCAGCAGTGGGTTAAGGGGTCAGCCCCAGCATTTT.

The J gene is TRBJ2-3, the V gene TRBV5-4; 8 nucleotides line up with TRBD2. Germline V gives CDR1 SGHNT, CDR2 YYREEE (reference sequence). The CDR3 totals 17 residues. Unmatched junction bases numbered 13, after V lost 0 bases and J lost 7 bases. The CDR3 bases are TGTGCCAGCAGCTTGGCCGGGGGTAGCGGGGAGTTGAATACGCAGTATTTT. Protein sequence: CASSLAGGSGELNTQYF.

The chain couples TRBV5-6 to TRBJ1-2, with D maybe TRBD1 (5 bases). The CDR3 contains 15 residues. The V end was cut by 7 bases, the J end by 3 bases, with 19 bases between. CDR1 is SGHDT, CDR2 YYEEEE, per germline. The CDR3 sequence is CASGATQGLDYGYTF. The CDR3 coding sequence is TGTGCCAGCGGCGCCACCCAGGGCCTTGACTATGGCTACACCTTC.

This rearrangement joins TRBV11-2 to TRBJ1-3; possible D gene TRBD1, 5 bases. In germline, CDR1 is SGHAT, CDR2 FQNNGV. The CDR3 runs to 17 residues. Trimming removed 5 bases at V and 4 bases at J, with 21 bases between. In DNA form, the CDR3 reads TGTGCCAGCAGCGATAGGGGCCCGGATCAATCGGGAAACACCATATATTTT. Protein: CASSDRGPDQSGNTIYF. Using reference TRBV11-2 and TRBJ1-3 for the parts outside the CDR3, the full variable domain is EAGVAQSPRYKIIEKRQSVAFWCNPISGHATLYWYQQILGQGPKLLIQFQNNGVVDDSQLPKDRFSAERLKGVDSTLKIQPAKLEDSAVYLCASSDRGPDQSGNTIYFGEGSWLTVV.

The V call is TRBV7-9, the J call TRBJ2-3, with 10 bases that match TRBD2. Germline V CDR1 and CDR2: SEHNR, FQNEAQ (reference sequence). V trimming: 5 bases; J trimming: 5 bases; junction bases outside the gene matches: 10. This CDR3 has 16 amino acids. The CDR3 DNA follows: TGTGCCAGCAGCCGTAAGCGGGGGGGCATGGGAGATACGCAGTATTTT. It codes for CASSRKRGGMGDTQYF.

The rearrangement links TRBV9 to TRBJ2-1; 13 positions agree with TRBD2. After removal of 3 bases from V and 6 bases from J, the junction contained 3 bases not matched to a gene. CDR1 SGDLS and CDR2 YYNGEE come from the germline V gene. The CDR3 is made up of 15 amino acids. CDR3 residues: CASSALAGGRNEQFF. The DNA of the CDR3 is TGTGCCAGCAGCGCACTAGCGGGGGGGCGCAATGAGCAGTTCTTC.

V is TRBV25-1 and J is TRBJ2-7, with D possibly matching TRBD2 (6 bases). The CDR3 loop spans 14 amino acids. Germline CDR1 reads MGHDK; CDR2 reads SYGVNS. CDR3 region: CAAVRSGGTYEQYF. CDR3 in DNA: TGTGCTGCAGTTCGGTCGGGCGGGACCTACGAGCAGTACTTC.

This chain uses TRBV7-2 with TRBJ2-7, with D hard to call. The CDR3 is 15 amino acids. Germline CDR1 is SGHTA and CDR2 is FQGNSA. V lost 5 bases and J lost 0, with 14 bases in between. CDR3 region: CASSLVLGSSYEQYF. CDR3 sequence (DNA): TGTGCCAGCAGCCTGGTATTGGGCAGCTCCTACGAGCAGTACTTC.

The chain combines TRBV6-6 with TRBJ1-5, with TRBD1 as a possible D gene (5 bases). CDR1 and CDR2 from the germline V gene are MNHNY and SVGAGI (reference sequence). The CDR3 extends over 18 amino acids. V lost 5 bases, J lost 5 bases, and 25 bases lay in between. CDR3 sequence (DNA): TGTGCCAGCAGTCCTGGGGGGTGGGCGAGTCGGGCAGATCAGCCCCAGCATTTT. This gives the protein CASSPGGWASRADQPQHF.